This entry lists 21 T cell receptor beta chains sequenced from one sample in a study of cytomegalovirus exposure and HLA in healthy donors. The PCR contained 60 Vbeta and 13 Jbeta primers. The data were produced by immunoSEQ multiplex PCR, yet TCRdb's version contains in-frame clones alone and is incomplete. The repertoire has fewer than 150,000 clones, more than 75% of them found once; the top ten carry 3.9%. The sample was PBMCs. The receptors here all came from a man between 18 and 35 years old in good health and CMV-seronegative.

The chain links TRBV28 to TRBJ2-7; 10 nucleotides line up with TRBD1. The CDR3 contains 17 residues. The junction had 13 bases not matched to a gene; V was cut back by 7 bases and J by 1 base. CDR1 is MDHEN and CDR2 is SYDVKM in the germline V gene. The DNA of the CDR3 is TGTGCCAGCACCAGCCCACCGGGACAGGGGAATTCCTACGAGCAGTACTTC. Residues: CASTSPPGQGNSYEQYF.

This chain joins TRBV12-2 and TRBJ2-4; TRBD1 is taken as the D call from the table, unchecked against the DNA. TRBV12-2 is reported as a pseudogene. The length of the CDR3 is 21 residues. CDR3 DNA sequence: TGTGCAAGTCGCTTAGCCTACTCAGACAGCATTAACTCTCTAGCCAAAAACATTCAGTACTTC. It is translated as CASRLAYSDSINSLAKNIQYF.

The chain couples TRBV13 to TRBJ1-2; 7 positions match TRBD1. The CDR3 totals 15 residues. Trimming took 1 base from V and 6 from J; bases not matched to a gene: 8. Germline-derived CDR1 and CDR2 are PRHDT and FYEKMQ (reference sequence). The CDR3 coding sequence is TGTGCCAGCAGCTTAGAAGGTTCGAGGGGGCATGGCTACACCTTC. It specifies CASSLEGSRGHGYTF.

V gene TRBV28 combines with J gene TRBJ1-4; D gene unclear. Germline CDR1 and CDR2: MDHEN and SYDVKM. V lost 3 bases and J 5 bases, leaving 16 bases between the germline ends. The CDR3 extends over 16 amino acids. The CDR3 DNA follows: TGTGCCAGCAGTTTTTTAAGTACAGCCAGCAATGAAAAACTGTTTTTT. Protein: CASSFLSTASNEKLFF.

For this clone: The same CDR3 can be traced to other DNA sequences in this sample. The chain couples TRBV5-4 to TRBJ2-1; D is unresolved. Germline CDR1 SGHNT, CDR2 YYREEE (reference sequence). There are 12 residues in the CDR3. The V end was cut by 1 base, the J end by 6 bases, with 5 bases between. CDR3 bases: TGTGCCAGCAGCTTGTTTAGCAATGAGCAGTTCTTC. It yields the protein CASSLFSNEQFF.

The chain links TRBV6-5 to TRBJ2-2; D is uncertain. The CDR3 runs to 14 residues. Germline loops: CDR1 MNHEY, CDR2 SVGAGI. The ends were cut back, 9 bases at V and 0 bases at J, with 11 bases in the middle. CDR3 DNA sequence: TGTGCCAGACGAGGTGATCCGAACACCGGGGAGCTGTTTTTT. Its translation is CARRGDPNTGELFF.

This chain joins TRBV5-4 and TRBJ2-1; D may be TRBD2 (6 bases). V lost 7 bases, J lost 7 bases, and 12 bases lay in between. This CDR3 contains 12 residues. Germline V gene data show CDR1 as SGHNT and CDR2 as YYREEE (reference sequence). The CDR3 loop reads CASGWTINEQFF. The CDR3 region has the DNA TGTGCCAGCGGGTGGACTATTAATGAGCAGTTCTTC.

The rearrangement joins TRBV7-9 to TRBJ1-1; D unclear. The CDR3 is 15 amino acids. Trimming pared 5 bases from V and 7 bases from J, leaving 20 bases between. CDR1 and CDR2 (germline): SEHNR, FQNEAQ (reference sequence). The CDR3 is CASSPQRLGLIEAFF. The CDR3 DNA reads as TGTGCCAGCAGCCCTCAGCGGCTAGGGTTAATTGAAGCTTTCTTT.

V usage is TRBV27 and J usage is TRBJ1-2; TRBD1 might be the D (6 bases). This CDR3 is 15 amino acids long. The germline gives CDR1 MNHEY, CDR2 SMNVEV (reference sequence). Trimming cost V 5 bases and J 8 bases, with 21 bases left between them. DNA of the CDR3: TGTGCCAGCAGTCCGCGAGGTAGAGGGGGGGGAGGCTACACCTTC. Translated, it gives CASSPRGRGGGGYTF.

In the case of this clone: The identical CDR3 is also encoded by other nucleotide sequences in the sample. The CDR3 DNA reads as TGTGCCAGCAGTCCCAGTTGGACTAGCGGGAGACCCCAAGAGACCCAGTACTTC. Amino acid sequence: CASSPSWTSGRPQETQYF. This chain connects TRBV28 to TRBJ2-5; TRBD2 matches at 13 bases. The CDR3 covers 18 residues. Trimming cost V 5 bases and J 1 base; bases outside gene matches: 10. Germline CDR1 reads MDHEN; CDR2 reads SYDVKM.

This clone was counted between two and nine times. This chain connects TRBV6-6 to TRBJ1-6, with 9 nucleotides matching TRBD1. Germline CDR1 and CDR2: MNHNY and SVGAGI (reference sequence). The CDR3 is 15 amino acids. V was clipped by 5 bases and J by 10 bases; unmatched bases: 9. CDR3: CASSRTGELHSPLHF. In nucleotides, the CDR3 is TGTGCCAGCAGTAGGACAGGGGAGTTGCACTCACCCCTCCACTTT.

This clone showed up just a few times. The chain couples TRBV6-1 to TRBJ1-5; 7 bases fit TRBD1. V gave up 0 bases and J gave up 6 bases; unmatched junction bases: 8. CDR1 and CDR2 (germline): MNHNS, SASEGT. There are 16 residues in the CDR3. The CDR3 spells CASSEAGPGGGQPQHF. CDR3 bases: TGTGCCAGCAGTGAAGCGGGGCCAGGGGGAGGTCAGCCCCAGCATTTT.

Remarks on this clone: One end of the junction fails to match germline, which may point to a read error. V gene TRBV20-1 combines with J gene TRBJ2-1, with D possibly being TRBD1 (5 bases). Looked up from germline, CDR1 is DFQATT and CDR2 is SNEGSKA (reference sequence). CDR3 size: 11 residues. CDR3 sequence (DNA): TGCAGTGCAAGAGGACATGAAGAGCAGTTCTTC. This encodes CSARGHEEQFF.

The chain is built from TRBV6-5 and TRBJ2-7; the D gene is possibly TRBD2 (5 bases). CDR3 length: 11 residues. Germline loops: CDR1 MNHEY, CDR2 SVGAGI. Trimming shortened V by 5 bases and J by 4 bases, and 6 bases separated the two germline ends. CDR3 sequence reads: CASSGLYEQYF. Here the CDR3 DNA reads TGTGCCAGCAGTGGACTTTACGAGCAGTACTTC.

This clone has just a few counts. This chain uses TRBV5-6 with TRBJ1-1, with D possibly matching TRBD1 (6 bases). Trimming removed 6 bases from V and 2 bases from J, with 14 bases in between. Germline CDR1 SGHDT, CDR2 YYEEEE. The CDR3 totals 14 residues. The CDR3 bases are TGTGCCAGCACGAGGACAGCCTTTAACACTGAAGCTTTCTTT. Amino acid sequence: CASTRTAFNTEAFF.

The V gene is TRBV27, the J gene TRBJ1-1; a weak D match, TRBD1 (6 bases). Germline V gene data show CDR1 as MNHEY and CDR2 as SMNVEV (reference sequence). This CDR3 has 16 residues. V lost 3 bases and J 1 base, leaving 15 bases between the germline ends. CDR3 in amino acids: CASSFRDTTPNTEAFF. DNA for the CDR3: TGTGCCAGCAGTTTTAGGGACACGACTCCGAACACTGAAGCTTTCTTT.

The rearrangement uses TRBV5-1 and TRBJ2-6; D unclear. CDR1 and CDR2 (germline): SGHRS, YFSETQ. CDR3 size: 19 residues. Trimming stripped 0 bases from V and 0 bases from J, with 16 bases between. In DNA, the CDR3 is TGCGCCAGCAGCTTGGTTGCAGGCCCGTTACCCTCTGGGGCCAACGTCCTGACTTTC. This gives the protein CASSLVAGPLPSGANVLTF.

This clone showed up just a few times. V and J are TRBV6-5 and TRBJ2-2; no clear D. The V gene lost 4 bases and the J gene lost 0 bases, with 3 bases spanning the gap. Germline V lookup: CDR1 MNHEY, CDR2 SVGAGI. The CDR3 covers 13 residues. In DNA form, the CDR3 reads TGTGCCAGCAGTTCGGCGAACACCGGGGAGCTGTTTTTT. It yields the protein CASSSANTGELFF.

V and J are TRBV11-3 and TRBJ1-6; no clear D gene. The CDR3 loop spans 12 amino acids. The V end lost 3 bases, the J end lost 8 bases, and 5 bases lay between the germline ends. Germline V gene data show CDR1 as SGHNT and CDR2 as YENEEA. The CDR3 loop is CASSFGDSPLHF. The CDR3 nucleotides are TGTGCCAGCAGCTTCGGAGATTCACCCCTCCACTTT.

V usage is TRBV28 and J usage is TRBJ1-2; 9 bases are a match to TRBD1. Germline CDR1 is MDHEN and CDR2 is SYDVKM. The CDR3 has 16 amino acids. Unmatched junction bases numbered 12, after V lost 4 bases and J lost 6 bases. DNA of the CDR3: TGTGCCAGCAGTTCCCACGAGTATTACAGGGGGCATGGCTACACCTTC. Translating it yields CASSSHEYYRGHGYTF.

This chain uses TRBV19 with TRBJ1-2, with D possibly being TRBD1 (6 bases). Trimming took 4 bases from V and 4 from J, leaving 19 bases between them. The V gene's germline CDR1 is LNHDA and CDR2 SQIVND (reference sequence). CDR3 length equals 16 residues. The CDR3 nucleotides read TGTGCCAGTAGTAAGGGGGGGAGCTCGGCGGTCTATGGCTACACCTTC. Its translation: CASSKGGSSAVYGYTF.